One and the same sample provided the 32 T cell receptor beta chains below, sequenced in a study of T cell responses to AZD1222 COVID-19 vaccine (dated by TCRdb to about 2021). The library was obtained by the immunoSEQ multiplex PCR assay. The table was pulled from immuneACCESS by TCRdb, which kept in-frame rearrangements only. Such tables lose some clones; where checked, under half of the loss comes from unresolved V genes, and the rest has no known cause. Counted in this sample were some 120,000 clones; about 88% of them appeared once. The ten largest clonotypes hold under 35% of the sample. The time point label, as the study defines it: baseline before first vaccination. This sample comprised peripheral blood, obtained on day 0 of AZD1222 vaccination. These receptors came from an adult in good health.

The V call is TRBV12-3 or TRBV12-4, the J call TRBJ2-1, with 14 bases fitting TRBD2. V lost 6 bases and J lost 15; bases outside the gene matches: 7. The CDR3 sequence is 13 residues long. The CDR3 bases are TGTGCCAGCAGACCGGGACTAGCGGGAGAGTGGTTCTTC. Translating gives CASRPGLAGEWFF.

The chain links TRBV6-2 or TRBV6-3 to TRBJ2-7, with 8 bases that match TRBD1. The length of the CDR3 is 15 residues. Per the germline V gene, CDR1 is MNHEY and CDR2 is SVGEGT. The junction had 4 bases not matched to a gene; V was cut back by 2 bases and J by 1 base. The CDR3 loop reads CASSYDTGGSYEQYF. In nucleotides, the CDR3 is TGTGCCAGCAGTTACGATACAGGGGGGTCCTACGAGCAGTACTTC.

The CDR3 DNA follows: TGTGCCAGCAGCGTCCAAATCGGCGGGGAGCTGTTTTTT. Protein: CASSVQIGGELFF. This chain uses TRBV6-5 with TRBJ2-2; D is unresolved. This CDR3 has 13 residues. Trimming cost V 6 bases and J 7 bases, with 12 bases left between them. Germline CDR1 reads MNHEY; CDR2 reads SVGAGI.

The genes are TRBV5-1 and TRBJ1-6; the D is unclear. V shed 0 bases and J shed 6 bases, with 7 bases lying between them. The CDR3 extends over 14 amino acids. The germline V gene encodes CDR1 SGHRS and CDR2 YFSETQ. The CDR3 DNA is TGCGCCAGCAGCTTGGGGCAGACTAATTCACCCCTCCACTTT. Its protein product is CASSLGQTNSPLHF.

The V and J genes are TRBV6-1 and TRBJ2-2; no clear D. CDR1 is MNHNS, CDR2 SASEGT, per germline. This CDR3 region has 15 residues. Between the trimmed V and J ends, which lost 2 bases and 2 bases, there was a span of 9 bases. CDR3 residues: CASSEWRANTGELFF. In nucleotides, the CDR3 is TGTGCCAGCAGTGAATGGCGAGCCAACACCGGGGAGCTGTTTTTT.

The CDR3 DNA reads as TGCGCCAGCAGCCAAGATCCGGGGATCTCTGGAAACACCATATATTTT. The encoded protein is CASSQDPGISGNTIYF. The genes are TRBV4-1 and TRBJ1-3; unclear D gene. The CDR3 is made up of 16 amino acids. V gave up 0 bases and J gave up 0 bases, with 9 bases separating them. Germline CDR1 is MGHRA and CDR2 is YSYEKL.

The chain is built from TRBV3-1 (or the pseudogene TRBV3-2) and TRBJ2-7, with D maybe TRBD1 (6 bases). Germline lookup yields CDR1 LGHDT and CDR2 YNNKEL (reference sequence). V was pared by 3 bases and J by 6 bases, with 12 bases between. The CDR3 has 13 residues. CDR3 loop: CASSQQQGSEQYF. CDR3 in DNA: TGTGCCAGCAGCCAGCAGCAGGGGAGCGAGCAGTACTTC.

This sequence joins TRBV6-2 or TRBV6-3 and TRBJ2-7; unclear D gene. The CDR3 sequence is 14 residues long. V lost 3 bases and J lost 6, with 15 bases in between. From germline, CDR1 is MNHEY and CDR2 SVGEGT. CDR3 in DNA: TGTGCCAGCAGTTATCCCCCCCCTAGACGCGAGCAGTACTTC. Protein sequence: CASSYPPPRREQYF.

The genes are TRBV18 and TRBJ1-4; D is undetermined. From germline, CDR1 is KGHSH and CDR2 LQKENI. V was trimmed by 3 bases and J by 3 bases, leaving 11 bases between them. This CDR3 region has 15 residues. The CDR3 DNA reads TGTGCCAGCTCACCCAAGCGGACCCCTAATGAAAAACTGTTTTTT. Amino acid sequence: CASSPKRTPNEKLFF.

The chain uses TRBV5-1 and TRBJ1-3, with D possibly matching TRBD1 (6 bases). Trimming pared 3 bases from V and 3 bases from J, leaving 10 bases between. The CDR3 has 14 amino acids. CDR1 and CDR2 (germline): SGHRS, YFSETQ. The DNA for the CDR3 is TGCGCCAGCAGCTCGGGGGCCGGTGGAAACACCATATATTTT. Its translation: CASSSGAGGNTIYF.

The CDR3 loop is CASSLDEGTGELFF. In DNA, the CDR3 is TGTGCCAGCAGCTTAGACGAGGGGACCGGGGAGCTGTTTTTT. V usage is TRBV7-2 and J usage is TRBJ2-2, with D perhaps TRBD1 or TRBD2 (5 bases each). Germline-derived CDR1 and CDR2 are SGHTA and FQGNSA. With 1 base removed from V and 5 bases from J, the gap between germline ends came to 8 bases. CDR3 size: 14 residues.

The chain uses TRBV2 and TRBJ2-7, with D tentatively TRBD2 (6 bases). V lost 0 bases to trimming and J lost 8 bases, with 17 bases between them. Germline CDR1 is SNHLY and CDR2 is FYNNEI. The CDR3 sequence is 15 residues long. As DNA, the CDR3 is TGTGCCAGCAGTGAAGCGGGAGGACCCGGTGGGAAGCAGTACTTC. Its protein is CASSEAGGPGGKQYF.

This rearrangement joins TRBV11-2 to TRBJ2-7, with a weak D call TRBD2 (6 bases). CDR1 SGHAT and CDR2 FQNNGV come from the germline V gene. This CDR3 spans 16 amino acids. V dropped 3 bases and J dropped 0 bases, with 15 bases sitting between them. The CDR3 region is CASSLERLGSSYEQYF. The CDR3 nucleotides are TGTGCCAGCAGCTTGGAGAGACTAGGGAGCTCCTACGAGCAGTACTTC.

The chain carries TRBV7-9 and TRBJ1-2; D not resolved. V was pared by 1 base and J by 7 bases, with 13 bases between. CDR3 size: 14 residues. Germline assignment: CDR1 SEHNR and CDR2 FQNEAQ (reference sequence). This CDR3 reads CASSLETRVSGYTF. The CDR3 nucleotides are TGTGCCAGCAGCTTAGAAACGAGGGTGAGTGGCTACACCTTC.

The rearrangement uses TRBV7-2 and TRBJ2-5, with 8 nucleotides matching TRBD1. The CDR3 loop spans 16 amino acids. Losses at the gene ends were 5 bases for V and 3 bases for J; bases not matched to a gene: 11. Germline CDR1 SGHTA, CDR2 FQGNSA. CDR3 loop: CASSDGQGPHKETQYF. In DNA form, the CDR3 reads TGTGCCAGCAGCGACGGACAGGGCCCACATAAAGAGACCCAGTACTTC.

The chain is built from TRBV9 and TRBJ1-6; possibly TRBD1 for D (5 bases). In germline, CDR1 is SGDLS, CDR2 YYNGEE. V was trimmed by 3 bases and J by 6 bases, leaving 7 bases between them. The CDR3 totals 13 residues. The DNA of the CDR3 is TGTGCCAGCAGCGCCGGGACTAATTCACCCCTCCACTTT. Its translation is CASSAGTNSPLHF.

The chain combines TRBV7-9 with TRBJ1-4, with 8 nucleotides matching TRBD1. The germline gives CDR1 SEHNR, CDR2 FQNEAQ (reference sequence). The CDR3 contains 15 residues. The junction had 18 bases not matched to a gene; V was cut back by 5 bases and J by 16 bases. Here the CDR3 reads CASSPTLIQGEKAFF. The CDR3 nucleotides are TGTGCCAGCAGCCCGACACTCATACAGGGGGAGAAAGCGTTTTTT.

The V gene is TRBV9, the J gene TRBJ2-1; no firm D call. The CDR3 has 15 amino acids. The V and J ends lost 1 base and 4 bases respectively, with 12 bases between them. The germline gives CDR1 SGDLS, CDR2 YYNGEE. DNA for the CDR3: TGTGCCAGCAGCGTAACTTCAGTGGAGTACAATGAGCAGTTCTTC. Translated: CASSVTSVEYNEQFF.

The J gene is TRBJ2-2, the V gene TRBV7-8; D tentatively fits TRBD1 or TRBD2 (5 bases each). Germline V lookup: CDR1 SGHVS, CDR2 FQNEAQ. The CDR3 spans 15 residues. Trimming shortened V by 2 bases and J by 6 bases, and 13 bases separated the two germline ends. The CDR3 protein is CASSLTGRMAGELFF. The CDR3 DNA sequence: TGTGCCAGCAGCTTAACGGGACGGATGGCCGGGGAGCTGTTTTTT.

The V gene is TRBV29-1, the J gene TRBJ2-3; D is possibly TRBD2 (6 bases). The CDR3 runs to 14 residues. Between the trimmed V and J ends, which lost 1 base and 3 bases, there was a span of 11 bases. Germline V gene sequence: CDR1 SQVTM, CDR2 ANQGSEA. CDR3 region: CSVEGRGGTDTQYF. Here the CDR3 DNA reads TGCAGCGTTGAAGGGAGGGGAGGTACAGATACGCAGTATTTT.

As for this clone: Other DNA sequences of this sample code for an identical CDR3. The chain combines TRBV28 with TRBJ1-1; D is possibly TRBD1 (6 bases). V was trimmed by 2 bases and J by 2 bases, leaving 9 bases between them. This CDR3 spans 14 amino acids. Germline assignment: CDR1 MDHEN and CDR2 SYDVKM. The CDR3 DNA reads as TGTGCCAGCAGTTTACCGACAGGAAACACTGAAGCTTTCTTT. It yields the protein CASSLPTGNTEAFF.

This chain joins TRBV27 and TRBJ2-5; 13 bases match TRBD2. The CDR3 has 16 residues. The germline gives CDR1 MNHEY, CDR2 SMNVEV (reference sequence). With 7 bases clipped from V and 5 bases from J, the junction kept 10 bases outside the gene matches. For the CDR3, the DNA is TGTGCCAGCAAACCCTGGGGGACTAGCGGGGAGGAGACCCAGTACTTC. Amino acids: CASKPWGTSGEETQYF.

V and J are TRBV29-1 and TRBJ2-2, with D hard to call. Germline assignment: CDR1 SQVTM and CDR2 ANQGSEA. This CDR3 is 14 amino acids long. CDR3 protein: CSVSGYSNTGELFF. The CDR3 DNA is TGCAGTGTCTCGGGCTACTCGAACACCGGGGAGCTGTTTTTT.

The chain joins TRBV5-5 to TRBJ1-5; 7 nucleotides line up with TRBD1. The CDR3 is made up of 15 amino acids. CDR1 and CDR2 from the germline V gene are SGHKS and YYEKEE (reference sequence). The junction had 3 bases not matched to a gene; V was cut back by 0 bases and J by 3 bases. DNA of the CDR3: TGTGCCAGCAGCTTGGCCGGGACAGACAATCAGCCCCAGCATTTT. Translating it yields CASSLAGTDNQPQHF.

The chain recombines TRBV12-3 or TRBV12-4 with TRBJ1-1; D remains ambiguous. V lost 7 bases and J 7 bases, leaving 16 bases between the germline ends. The CDR3 has 13 amino acids. Here the CDR3 reads CASTLLVGGEAFF. The CDR3 DNA reads as TGTGCCAGCACCCTGTTAGTCGGAGGTGAAGCTTTCTTT.

The chain is built from TRBV6-5 and TRBJ2-5; 10 bases agree with TRBD2. CDR1 and CDR2 (germline): MNHEY, SVGAGI. This CDR3 spans 16 amino acids. V trimming: 3 bases; J trimming: 4 bases; junction bases outside the gene matches: 8. The CDR3 region has the DNA TGTGCCAGCAGTTATTCCTCTAGCGGGGGAGGAGAGACCCAGTACTTC. Residues: CASSYSSSGGGETQYF.

This clone was picked up one time. The gene calls are TRBV30 and TRBJ2-1; 11 bases fit TRBD2. Germline loops: CDR1 GTSNPN, CDR2 SVGIG (reference sequence). V lost 5 bases and J lost 4; bases outside the gene matches: 7. This CDR3 has 15 amino acids. The CDR3 coding sequence is TGTGCCTGGGGGCGTGGACTAGCGGGTTACAATGAGCAGTTCTTC. It translates to CAWGRGLAGYNEQFF. The full variable domain, its missing parts supplied by reference TRBV30 and TRBJ2-1, is SQTIHQWPATLVQPVGSPLSLECTVEGTSNPNLYWYRQAAGRGLQLLFYSVGIGQISSEVPQNLSASRPQDRQFILSSKKLLLSDSGFYLCAWGRGLAGYNEQFFGPGTRLTVL.

This clone was observed a single time. The rearrangement joins TRBV6-1 to TRBJ2-1, with a tentative D call TRBD1 (5 bases). The CDR3 extends over 16 amino acids. Trimming stripped 1 base from V and 1 base from J, with 11 bases between. Germline values: CDR1 MNHNS, CDR2 SASEGT. The CDR3 DNA sequence: TGTGCCAGCAGTGAAGGCCCAGGGTTTTCCTACAATGAGCAGTTCTTC. This codes for CASSEGPGFSYNEQFF.

The chain couples TRBV18 to TRBJ2-7, with 10 bases aligning to TRBD1. CDR3 length equals 15 residues. V shed 0 bases and J 2 bases; nucleotides not matched to a gene: 1. CDR1 is KGHSH, CDR2 LQKENI, per germline. The CDR3 here is CASSPPTGGTYEQYF. Here the CDR3 DNA reads TGTGCCAGCTCACCACCGACAGGGGGCACCTACGAGCAGTACTTC.

V and J are TRBV7-9 and TRBJ2-1; D is uncertain. CDR1 SEHNR and CDR2 FQNEAQ come from the germline V gene (reference sequence). V lost 5 bases and J lost 7, with 6 bases in between. This CDR3 is built from 11 residues. CDR3 nucleotide sequence: TGTGCCAGCAGCCTGAATAATGAGCAGTTCTTC. It specifies CASSLNNEQFF.

The V call is TRBV20-1, the J call TRBJ1-1, with TRBD1 matching 7 bases. Per germline, CDR1 DFQATT and CDR2 SNEGSKA (reference sequence). This CDR3 is built from 11 residues. V lost 5 bases to trimming and J lost 6 bases; unmatched junction nucleotides: 3. The CDR3 spells CSARTGSEAFF. The CDR3 nucleotides are TGCAGTGCTCGGACAGGCTCTGAAGCTTTCTTT.

V usage is TRBV6-4 and J usage is TRBJ2-1; a weak D match, TRBD1 (6 bases). The V gene's germline CDR1 is MRHNA and CDR2 SNTAGT. V lost 6 bases to trimming and J lost 0 bases, with 12 bases between them. This CDR3 region has 15 residues. The CDR3 coding sequence is TGTGCCAGCAGCATACAGGGTAGCTCCTACAATGAGCAGTTCTTC. As protein: CASSIQGSSYNEQFF.